These T cell receptor beta chains were read from a single sample in a study of blood T cell repertoires in COVID-19. Sequencing used immunoSEQ multiplex PCR; TCRdb keeps in-frame clones, though not all of them. The sample yields about 85,000 clones, roughly four fifths seen once. The specimen sequenced was peripheral blood. The receptors shown here come from a human donor in a cohort sampled during active COVID-19. Both conserved end residues are part of each CDR3. D genes are given only for firm matches. Expanded clones are given a class, and other clones once, few, many or no size at all.

d_gene: TRBD2; abundance: .; j_gene: TRBJ2-3; v_gene: TRBV6-4; CDR3aa: CASSDTSGGTDTQYF; CDR3nt: TGTGCCAGCAGTGACACTAGCGGGGGCACAGATACGCAGTATTTT
d_gene: .; abundance: .; j_gene: TRBJ1-4; v_gene: TRBV12-3/TRBV12-4; CDR3aa: CASTLSGFF; CDR3nt: TGTGCCAGCACCCTTAGTGGGTTTTTT
d_gene: .; abundance: .; j_gene: TRBJ1-2; v_gene: TRBV14; CDR3aa: CASSQDRSVYGYTF; CDR3nt: TGTGCCAGCAGCCAAGATCGGTCGGTATATGGCTACACCTTC
d_gene: .; abundance: .; j_gene: TRBJ2-2; v_gene: TRBV3-1/TRBV3-2; CDR3aa: CASSPSRTETNTGELFF; CDR3nt: TGTGCCAGCAGCCCGAGTCGGACAGAGACGAACACCGGGGAGCTGTTTTTT
d_gene: .; abundance: .; j_gene: TRBJ1-3; v_gene: TRBV3-1/TRBV3-2; CDR3aa: CASRRTSGAGNTIYF; CDR3nt: TGTGCCAGCAGGAGGACGTCAGGGGCTGGAAACACCATATATTTT
d_gene: .; abundance: .; j_gene: TRBJ2-3; v_gene: TRBV10-3; CDR3aa: CAISESSDTQYF; CDR3nt: TGTGCCATCAGTGAGTCCTCCGATACGCAGTATTTT
d_gene: TRBD1; abundance: .; j_gene: TRBJ2-5; v_gene: TRBV2; CDR3aa: CASKRDRGMETQYF; CDR3nt: TGTGCCAGCAAAAGGGACAGGGGGATGGAGACCCAGTACTTC
d_gene: .; abundance: .; j_gene: TRBJ2-1; v_gene: TRBV21-1; CDR3aa: CASSSSGIFYEQFF; CDR3nt: TGTGCCAGCAGCTCAAGCGGGATTTTCTATGAGCAGTTCTTC
d_gene: TRBD2; abundance: .; j_gene: TRBJ2-2; v_gene: TRBV7-9; CDR3aa: CASSLLAGAGELFF; CDR3nt: TGTGCCAGCAGCCTTCTAGCGGGGGCCGGGGAGCTGTTTTTT
d_gene: .; abundance: few; j_gene: TRBJ1-6; v_gene: TRBV27; CDR3aa: CASTTAVEGRTLHF; CDR3nt: TGTGCCAGCACCACCGCAGTTGAGGGCCGGACCCTCCACTTT
d_gene: .; abundance: .; j_gene: TRBJ1-3; v_gene: TRBV5-1; CDR3aa: CASSVDTGNTIYF; CDR3nt: TGCGCCAGCAGCGTGGACACGGGAAACACCATATATTTT
d_gene: TRBD1; abundance: .; j_gene: TRBJ1-2; v_gene: TRBV27; CDR3aa: CASRGTGRAYGYTF; CDR3nt: TGTGCCAGCAGGGGGACAGGGAGGGCCTATGGCTACACCTTC
d_gene: .; abundance: .; j_gene: TRBJ2-2; v_gene: TRBV11-2; CDR3aa: CASSPRTILTPNTGELFF; CDR3nt: TGTGCCAGCAGCCCCAGGACAATCCTTACGCCGAACACCGGGGAGCTGTTTTTT
d_gene: .; abundance: once; j_gene: TRBJ1-1; v_gene: TRBV5-1; CDR3aa: CASSLDREAFF; CDR3nt: TGCGCCAGCAGCTTGGACAGAGAAGCTTTCTTT
d_gene: .; abundance: .; j_gene: TRBJ1-2; v_gene: TRBV19; CDR3aa: CASSIFGNGYTF; CDR3nt: TGTGCCAGTAGTATCTTCGGGAACGGCTACACCTTC
d_gene: TRBD1; abundance: few; j_gene: TRBJ1-2; v_gene: TRBV2; CDR3aa: CASLLTGDKDYTF; CDR3nt: TGTGCCAGTTTATTGACAGGGGATAAGGACTACACCTTC
d_gene: TRBD1; abundance: few; j_gene: TRBJ1-1; v_gene: TRBV7-2; CDR3aa: CASSQQGLSEAFF; CDR3nt: TGTGCCAGCAGCCAACAGGGGTTGTCTGAAGCTTTCTTT
d_gene: .; abundance: .; j_gene: TRBJ2-7; v_gene: TRBV2; CDR3aa: CASSDPRSTYEQYF; CDR3nt: TGTGCCAGCAGTGACCCGAGGAGCACCTACGAGCAGTACTTC
d_gene: TRBD1; abundance: .; j_gene: TRBJ1-1; v_gene: TRBV7-6; CDR3aa: CASSLSEQGDTEAFF; CDR3nt: TGTGCCAGCAGCTTATCTGAACAGGGGGACACTGAAGCTTTCTTT
d_gene: .; abundance: .; j_gene: TRBJ1-4; v_gene: TRBV18; CDR3aa: CASLGGLNEKLFF; CDR3nt: TGTGCCAGCCTGGGGGGACTTAATGAAAAACTGTTTTTT
d_gene: .; abundance: few; j_gene: TRBJ1-5; v_gene: TRBV4-1; CDR3aa: CASSQDHSLGNQPQHF; CDR3nt: TGCGCCAGCAGCCAAGACCACAGTTTGGGCAATCAGCCCCAGCATTTT
d_gene: .; abundance: .; j_gene: TRBJ1-5; v_gene: TRBV28; CDR3aa: CASSFGSVNSNQPQHF; CDR3nt: TGTGCCAGCAGTTTTGGTAGCGTAAATAGCAATCAGCCCCAGCATTTT
d_gene: .; abundance: .; j_gene: TRBJ1-3; v_gene: TRBV15; CDR3aa: CATSRERGGAGNTIYF; CDR3nt: TGTGCCACCAGCAGAGAAAGGGGGGGCGCAGGCAACACCATATATTTT
d_gene: TRBD2; abundance: few; j_gene: TRBJ2-1; v_gene: TRBV7-3; CDR3aa: CASSRTSGDYNEQFF; CDR3nt: TGTGCCAGCAGCAGGACTAGCGGGGACTACAATGAGCAGTTCTTC
d_gene: TRBD1; abundance: .; j_gene: TRBJ1-1; v_gene: TRBV7-6; CDR3aa: CASSAYRGQGTEAFF; CDR3nt: TGTGCCAGCAGCGCCTACAGGGGGCAAGGGACTGAAGCTTTCTTT
d_gene: .; abundance: .; j_gene: TRBJ1-6; v_gene: TRBV9; CDR3aa: CASSANSYNSPLHF; CDR3nt: TGTGCCAGCAGCGCCAACAGCTATAATTCACCCCTCCACTTT
d_gene: TRBD1; abundance: once; j_gene: TRBJ1-1; v_gene: TRBV10-3; CDR3aa: CAISESGGQAQAFF; CDR3nt: TGTGCCATCAGTGAGTCTGGGGGACAGGCTCAAGCTTTCTTT
d_gene: .; abundance: .; j_gene: TRBJ1-1; v_gene: TRBV9; CDR3aa: CASSVGGGVNTEAFF; CDR3nt: TGTGCCAGCAGCGTAGGGGGAGGAGTGAACACTGAAGCTTTCTTT
d_gene: TRBD1; abundance: .; j_gene: TRBJ1-1; v_gene: TRBV19; CDR3aa: CASSIATTEQGAEAFF; CDR3nt: TGTGCCAGTAGTATAGCAACGACTGAACAGGGGGCTGAAGCTTTCTTT
d_gene: .; abundance: .; j_gene: TRBJ2-3; v_gene: TRBV4-1; CDR3aa: CASSRPSKDPTDTQYF; CDR3nt: TGCGCCAGCAGCCGACCTAGCAAGGACCCCACAGATACGCAGTATTTT
d_gene: .; abundance: .; j_gene: TRBJ1-2; v_gene: TRBV19; CDR3aa: CASSLIQGGYTF; CDR3nt: TGTGCCAGTAGCTTAATACAGGGCGGCTACACCTTC
d_gene: .; abundance: .; j_gene: TRBJ2-3; v_gene: TRBV5-6; CDR3aa: CASSLGAIPSTDTQYF; CDR3nt: TGTGCCAGCAGCTTGGGGGCTATTCCTAGCACAGATACGCAGTATTTT
d_gene: .; abundance: .; j_gene: TRBJ2-5; v_gene: TRBV6-5; CDR3aa: CASGWRGSYQETQYF; CDR3nt: TGTGCCAGCGGCTGGCGGGGCTCGTACCAAGAGACCCAGTACTTC
d_gene: .; abundance: .; j_gene: TRBJ2-3; v_gene: TRBV7-3; CDR3aa: CASSSFGPDTQYF; CDR3nt: TGTGCCAGCAGCTCGTTCGGTCCAGATACGCAGTATTTT
d_gene: TRBD2; abundance: .; j_gene: TRBJ2-5; v_gene: TRBV6-1; CDR3aa: CASSVRTSGGIGETQYF; CDR3nt: TGTGCCAGCAGTGTCAGGACTAGCGGGGGCATCGGGGAGACCCAGTACTTC
d_gene: .; abundance: .; j_gene: TRBJ1-3; v_gene: TRBV23-1; CDR3aa: CATQRTEGNTIYF; CDR3nt: TGCGCCACTCAGCGGACTGAAGGAAACACCATATATTTT
d_gene: TRBD1; abundance: .; j_gene: TRBJ1-1; v_gene: TRBV19; CDR3aa: CASSIARGTSDKAFF; CDR3nt: TGTGCCAGTAGTATAGCCAGGGGGACATCTGACAAAGCTTTCTTT
d_gene: .; abundance: .; j_gene: TRBJ2-7; v_gene: TRBV28; CDR3aa: CASSPSRDMETYEQYF; CDR3nt: TGTGCCAGCAGTCCCTCCCGGGACATGGAGACCTACGAGCAGTACTTC
d_gene: TRBD1; abundance: few; j_gene: TRBJ2-2; v_gene: TRBV10-1; CDR3aa: CASKPGTGSGELFF; CDR3nt: TGCGCCAGCAAGCCCGGGACAGGGTCCGGGGAGCTGTTTTTT
d_gene: .; abundance: .; j_gene: TRBJ1-5; v_gene: TRBV9; CDR3aa: CASRVGGGSNQPQHF; CDR3nt: TGTGCCAGCCGCGTGGGGGGGGGAAGCAATCAGCCCCAGCATTTT
d_gene: TRBD1; abundance: .; j_gene: TRBJ1-2; v_gene: TRBV5-4; CDR3aa: CASSLGDRVGYTF; CDR3nt: TGTGCCAGCAGCCTGGGGGACAGGGTTGGCTACACCTTC
d_gene: TRBD1; abundance: .; j_gene: TRBJ1-1; v_gene: TRBV27; CDR3aa: CASSLFGTGNRNTEAFF; CDR3nt: TGTGCCAGCAGTTTATTTGGGACAGGGAACAGGAACACTGAAGCTTTCTTT
d_gene: .; abundance: .; j_gene: TRBJ1-4; v_gene: TRBV12-5; CDR3aa: CASARPGINEKLFF; CDR3nt: TGTGCTAGTGCCAGACCGGGAATAAATGAAAAACTGTTTTTT
d_gene: .; abundance: .; j_gene: TRBJ2-2; v_gene: TRBV7-9; CDR3aa: CASSRDTGSGELFF; CDR3nt: TGTGCCAGCAGCCGGGACACTGGATCCGGGGAGCTGTTTTTT
d_gene: TRBD1; abundance: .; j_gene: TRBJ1-1; v_gene: TRBV5-1; CDR3aa: CASSWGTGGNTEAFF; CDR3nt: TGCGCCAGCAGCTGGGGGACAGGTGGGAACACTGAAGCTTTCTTT
d_gene: .; abundance: .; j_gene: TRBJ1-6; v_gene: TRBV9; CDR3aa: CASSGQANNSPLHF; CDR3nt: TGTGCCAGCAGCGGACAGGCGAATAATTCACCCCTCCACTTT
d_gene: .; abundance: .; j_gene: TRBJ1-4; v_gene: TRBV5-1; CDR3aa: CASSFSATNEKLFF; CDR3nt: TGCGCCAGCAGCTTTTCGGCAACTAATGAAAAACTGTTTTTT
d_gene: .; abundance: .; j_gene: TRBJ1-5; v_gene: TRBV3-1/TRBV3-2; CDR3aa: CASSQENGGLQHF; CDR3nt: TGTGCCAGCAGCCAAGAAAACGGGGGTCTCCAGCATTTT
d_gene: TRBD2; abundance: .; j_gene: TRBJ2-3; v_gene: TRBV6-4; CDR3aa: CASSAQPSGGATDTQYF; CDR3nt: TGTGCCAGCAGTGCCCAACCTAGCGGGGGGGCCACAGATACGCAGTATTTT
d_gene: TRBD1; abundance: .; j_gene: TRBJ1-6; v_gene: TRBV2; CDR3aa: CASRAGTENNSPLHF; CDR3nt: TGTGCCAGCAGGGCCGGGACAGAGAATAATTCACCCCTCCACTTT
d_gene: .; abundance: .; j_gene: TRBJ1-2; v_gene: TRBV6-6; CDR3aa: CASIKGPDYGYTF; CDR3nt: TGTGCCAGCATTAAGGGGCCGGACTATGGCTACACCTTC
d_gene: TRBD2; abundance: .; j_gene: TRBJ2-7; v_gene: TRBV19; CDR3aa: CASSIAGAGGRDEQYF; CDR3nt: TGTGCCAGTAGTATAGCCGGAGCGGGGGGGCGCGACGAGCAGTACTTC
d_gene: TRBD2; abundance: .; j_gene: TRBJ2-3; v_gene: TRBV5-8; CDR3aa: CASSHQLAGGTDTQYF; CDR3nt: TGTGCCAGCAGCCACCAACTAGCGGGGGGCACAGATACGCAGTATTTT
d_gene: .; abundance: .; j_gene: TRBJ1-2; v_gene: TRBV7-8; CDR3aa: CASSPTENYGYTF; CDR3nt: TGTGCCAGCAGCCCGACAGAGAACTATGGCTACACCTTC
d_gene: .; abundance: .; j_gene: TRBJ1-6; v_gene: TRBV21-1; CDR3aa: CASSKPRRENPPLGPLHF; CDR3nt: TGTGCCAGCAGCAAACCACGCCGGGAGAACCCCCCTTTGGGTCCCCTCCACTTT